These T cell receptor beta chains were read from a single sample in a study of patients and donors after allogeneic stem cell transplantation. TCRdb called the RT-PCR reads again in MiXCR, with one record for every CDR3 protein. The sample carries almost 90,000 distinct CDR3 sequences, approximately 5% recorded once. Sequencing used blood, either unsorted or a sorted T cell fraction (not recorded which). The source of these receptors is a human donor who was either an allogeneic HSCT recipient or a stem cell or donor lymphocyte infusion donor (not recorded which). It is not recorded whose cells these are; they may come from a transplant donor. Each CDR3 is given with its conserved first and last residue. Each record gives: J gene, clone size, V gene, D gene, CDR3 protein, CDR3 DNA. The D gene is left open where the match is weak. A clone size is listed for some rows: how often the clone was seen (once, few, many), or a class if it is expanded.

TRBJ2-5	NA	TRBV10-3	NA	CAISPQGREEETQYF	TGTGCCATCAGTCCACAGGGGAGGGAGGAAGAGACCCAGTACTTC
TRBJ1-1	many	TRBV10-3	TRBD1	CAISDSQGKMAEAFF	TGTGCCATCAGTGACTCACAGGGGAAGATGGCTGAAGCTTTCTTT
TRBJ1-2	few	TRBV28	NA	CASSALWGTGDDGYTF	TGTGCCAGCAGCGCCCTGTGGGGCACGGGTGACGATGGCTACACCTTC
TRBJ1-5	many	TRBV5-6	NA	CASSSQGLLEFNQPQHF	TGTGCCAGCAGCTCCCAAGGACTCCTCGAGTTCAATCAGCCCCAGCATTTT
TRBJ1-1	many	TRBV20-1	NA	CSASKGDTEAFF	TGCAGTGCTAGCAAGGGGGACACTGAAGCTTTCTTT
TRBJ2-7	NA	TRBV20-1	TRBD2	CSARAPFSGLAGGRTYEQYF	TGCAGTGCTAGAGCCCCATTCTCAGGGTTAGCGGGGGGCCGGACCTACGAGCAGTACTTC
TRBJ1-2	NA	TRBV18	TRBD1	CASSPMGQTSVTF	TGTGCCAGCTCACCAATGGGACAGACCTCAGTCACCTTC
TRBJ2-1	few	TRBV7-6	TRBD2	CASNLATSGAGDEQFF	TGTGCCAGCAACTTAGCGACTAGCGGGGCCGGGGATGAGCAGTTCTTC
TRBJ1-1	few	TRBV5-4	NA	CASSLLGMNTEAFF	TGTGCCAGCAGCTTGTTGGGGATGAACACTGAAGCTTTCTTT
TRBJ1-1	many	TRBV18	NA	CASSPGVTMNTEAFF	TGTGCCAGCTCACCAGGCGTAACCATGAACACTGAAGCTTTCTTT
TRBJ2-1	many	TRBV9	TRBD2	CASSAGTSGTGDEQFF	TGTGCCAGCAGCGCAGGGACTAGCGGGACGGGCGATGAGCAGTTCTTC
TRBJ1-5	many	TRBV30	NA	CAWSPSLGWAQPQHF	TGTGCCTGGAGCCCATCTCTGGGGTGGGCCCAGCCCCAGCATTTT
TRBJ1-1	many	TRBV18	TRBD1	CASSLGIRTGGNTEAFF	TGTGCCAGCTCACTCGGGATTCGCACAGGGGGAAACACTGAAGCTTTCTTT
TRBJ1-6	NA	TRBV7-9	TRBD1	CASSQRQGGDSPLHF	TGTGCCAGCAGTCAAAGACAGGGCGGGGATTCACCCCTCCACTTT
TRBJ1-4	many	TRBV29-1	NA	CSVEARGNEKLFF	TGCAGCGTTGAAGCGAGGGGAAATGAAAAACTGTTTTTT
TRBJ2-2	few	TRBV18	TRBD1	CASSLLRTGPNTGELFF	TGTGCCAGCTCACTACTTCGGACAGGGCCGAACACCGGGGAGCTGTTTTTT
TRBJ2-4	NA	TRBV20-1	NA	CSARVDYKNIQYF	TGCAGTGCTAGAGTGGACTACAAAAACATTCAGTACTTC
TRBJ2-1	few	TRBV30	NA	CALKGIGYNEQFF	TGTGCCTTGAAAGGAATTGGGTACAATGAGCAGTTCTTC
TRBJ2-2	many	TRBV5-1	NA	CASGPGTGELFF	TGCGCCAGCGGGCCGGGGACCGGGGAGCTGTTTTTT
TRBJ1-1	many	TRBV12-3/TRBV12-4	NA	CASSFSDVDTEAFF	TGTGCCAGCAGTTTTAGTGATGTGGACACTGAAGCTTTCTTT
TRBJ1-5	many	TRBV12-3/TRBV12-4	NA	CASSWRKDQPQHF	TGTGCCAGCAGTTGGCGTAAAGATCAGCCCCAGCATTTT
TRBJ1-1	many	TRBV27	NA	CASRTRNLNTEAFF	TGTGCCAGCAGGACCAGAAATTTGAACACTGAAGCTTTCTTT
TRBJ2-1	many	TRBV7-9	NA	CASSWGPNEQFF	TGTGCCAGCAGCTGGGGGCCTAATGAGCAGTTCTTC
TRBJ2-1	many	TRBV12-3/TRBV12-4	NA	CASSSGLEGGEQFF	TGTGCCAGCAGTTCCGGACTAGAAGGGGGTGAGCAGTTCTTC
TRBJ1-3	many	TRBV5-5	NA	CASSLSDAGNTIYF	TGTGCCAGCAGCTTGTCGGATGCTGGAAACACCATATATTTT
TRBJ2-6	NA	TRBV3-1	NA	CASSPQVRVTGANVLTF	TGTGCCAGCAGCCCCCAGGTCAGGGTAACAGGGGCCAACGTCCTGACTTTC
TRBJ2-7	NA	TRBV21-1	NA	CASSKVQDRGYEQYF	TGTGCCAGCAGCAAAGTGCAGGACAGGGGCTACGAGCAGTACTTC
TRBJ2-2	many	TRBV4-1	NA	CASRGYTGELFF	TGCGCCTCGAGGGGTTACACCGGGGAGCTGTTTTTT
TRBJ1-4	NA	TRBV7-9	TRBD1	CASSQTGFREEKLFF	TGTGCCAGCAGCCAGACAGGGTTTCGGGAAGAAAAACTGTTTTTT
TRBJ2-1	many	TRBV29-1	NA	CSVVIGSRGSYNEQFF	TGCAGCGTTGTAATAGGGAGCAGGGGCTCCTACAATGAGCAGTTCTTC
TRBJ1-1	many	TRBV7-9	NA	CASSFGTRTEAFF	TGTGCCAGCAGCTTTGGGACACGCACTGAAGCTTTCTTT
TRBJ2-3	NA	TRBV5-1	TRBD2	CASSPGGGASTDTQYF	TGCGCCAGCAGCCCCGGGGGGGGCGCAAGCACAGATACGCAGTATTTT
TRBJ2-7	many	TRBV28	TRBD2	CASNQAGGRVRYEQYF	TGTGCCAGCAATCAAGCGGGAGGCCGGGTGAGGTACGAGCAGTACTTC
TRBJ1-5	few	TRBV2	NA	CASQWENQPQHF	TGTGCCAGCCAGTGGGAGAATCAGCCCCAGCATTTT
TRBJ1-5	few	TRBV5-4	NA	CASSSQDSNQPQHF	TGTGCCAGCAGCTCACAGGATAGCAATCAGCCCCAGCATTTT
TRBJ2-1	many	TRBV11-2	TRBD2	CASSLDPWRGGEQFF	TGTGCCAGCAGCTTAGATCCTTGGCGGGGGGGTGAGCAGTTCTTC
TRBJ2-7	many	TRBV28	TRBD2	CASSPHGLGYEQYF	TGTGCCAGCAGTCCCCACGGACTAGGCTACGAGCAGTACTTC
TRBJ1-5	many	TRBV18	NA	CASSLTGGRDNQPQHF	TGTGCCAGCTCACTTACCGGAGGGAGGGACAATCAGCCCCAGCATTTT
TRBJ2-7	NA	TRBV5-1	NA	CASSLGPGEDRPYEQYF	TGCGCCAGCAGCTTGGGCCCCGGGGAGGACCGACCCTACGAGCAGTACTTC
TRBJ2-7	NA	TRBV28	NA	CASSLVGGVQGIRGYEQYF	TGTGCCAGCAGTTTAGTAGGTGGGGTCCAGGGAATAAGGGGGTACGAGCAGTACTTC
TRBJ2-7	few	TRBV15	NA	CATSRDKVGGHYEQYF	TGTGCCACCAGCAGAGATAAAGTCGGCGGGCACTACGAGCAGTACTTC
TRBJ2-5	many	TRBV20-1	NA	CSASPLEGETQYF	TGCAGTGCTTCCCCCCTGGAGGGGGAGACCCAGTACTTC
TRBJ1-1	NA	TRBV7-9	NA	CASSLTGSNTEAFF	TGTGCCAGCAGCTTAACAGGGTCGAACACTGAAGCTTTCTTT
TRBJ2-5	many	TRBV5-1	NA	CASSLDRVQETQYF	TGCGCCAGCAGCTTGGATCGGGTACAAGAGACCCAGTACTTC
TRBJ2-2	many	TRBV7-6	TRBD1	CASSSRQGNTGELFF	TGTGCCAGCAGCTCCCGACAGGGAAACACCGGGGAGCTGTTTTTT
TRBJ2-2	medium-sized	TRBV7-2	TRBD2	CASSLVRLAGGELFF	TGTGCCAGCAGCTTGGTACGACTAGCAGGCGGGGAGCTGTTTTTT
TRBJ2-2	NA	TRBV29-1	NA	CSVGDRSNTGELFF	TGCAGCGTTGGAGACAGATCGAACACCGGGGAGCTGTTTTTT